These 27 T cell receptor beta chains share one sample of origin, sequenced in a study of T cells in Graves' hyperthyroidism and ophthalmopathy. Amplification targeted TCR beta CDR3 regions from RNA transcripts. The study used the HTBI primer set for a first-round RT-PCR of the TCR CDR3. TCRdb redid the calling of the multiplex PCR reads with MiXCR, one entry per CDR3 protein. The sample includes about 700,000 distinct CDR3 sequences, around 13% of them seen just once. Sequenced input: blood. These TCRs come from a young woman with Graves' hyperthyroidism.

The chain links TRBV11-2 to TRBJ1-2; possibly TRBD1 for D (5 bases). V lost 0 bases to trimming and J lost 8 bases, with 10 bases between them. Germline lookup yields CDR1 SGHAT and CDR2 FQNNGV. CDR3 length equals 13 residues. CDR3 residues: CASSLEAGSGYTF. CDR3 nucleotide sequence: TGTGCCAGCAGCTTAGAGGCAGGGAGCGGCTACACCTTC.

The V and J genes are TRBV6-2 or TRBV6-3 and TRBJ2-7, with TRBD2 matching over 7 bases. Per germline, CDR1 MNHEY and CDR2 SVGEGT. The CDR3 is 16 amino acids. After removal of 7 bases from V and 0 bases from J, the junction contained 12 bases not matched to a gene. The CDR3 region is CASTQPGGRLSYEQYF. The DNA of the CDR3 is TGTGCCAGCACCCAACCGGGCGGGAGACTCTCCTACGAGCAGTACTTC.

CDR3 sequence reads: CACDRDRVSSTIYF. The CDR3 DNA reads TGTGCCTGCGACCGGGACAGGGTTTCAAGCACCATATATTTT. The rearrangement joins TRBV30 to TRBJ1-3, with 9 bases fitting TRBD1. V gave up 6 bases and J gave up 9 bases; unmatched junction bases: 12. CDR3 length: 14 residues. Germline values: CDR1 GTSNPN, CDR2 SVGIG (reference sequence).

V is TRBV20-1 and J is TRBJ2-3, with 10 bases fitting TRBD2. This CDR3 region has 18 residues. Per germline, CDR1 DFQATT and CDR2 SNEGSKA (reference sequence). With V trimmed by 0 bases and J by 3 bases, 12 bases remained unmatched. The CDR3 loop reads CSARDRGSGRAVTDTQYF. The CDR3 nucleotides read TGCAGTGCTAGAGATCGCGGAAGCGGGAGGGCCGTGACAGATACGCAGTATTTT.

This clonotype appeared many times. The chain is built from TRBV20-1 and TRBJ2-3; no definite D call. Germline V gene sequence: CDR1 DFQATT, CDR2 SNEGSKA (reference sequence). The V end lost 3 bases, the J end lost 0 bases, and 7 bases lay between the germline ends. The CDR3 is 13 amino acids. This chain's CDR3 is CSAREDSTDTQYF. In nucleotides, the CDR3 is TGCAGTGCTAGGGAAGACAGCACAGATACGCAGTATTTT.

CDR3 amino acids: CASSFNPGAHEQFF. In nucleotides, the CDR3 is TGTGCCAGCAGCTTCAATCCGGGGGCCCATGAGCAGTTCTTC. V usage is TRBV9 and J usage is TRBJ2-1; D is possibly TRBD1 or TRBD2 (6 bases each). This CDR3 spans 14 amino acids. Trimming removed 4 bases at V and 8 bases at J, with 16 bases between. The germline V gene has CDR1 SGDLS and CDR2 YYNGEE.

This clonotype was detected a few times. The V and J genes are TRBV7-2 and TRBJ2-7, with 10 nucleotides matching TRBD2. The CDR3 is 15 residues long. The germline V gene encodes CDR1 SGHTA and CDR2 FQGNSA. J lost 2 bases, V lost 5 bases, and 6 bases had no gene match. The CDR3 DNA reads TGTGCCAGCAGCCCACTAGCGGGGTATACCTACGAGCAGTACTTC. It encodes CASSPLAGYTYEQYF.

Ten or more counts support this clonotype. The CDR3 protein is CASSPTGTEQYF. The CDR3 region has the DNA TGTGCCAGCTCACCGACCGGAACGGAGCAGTACTTC. The chain links TRBV18 to TRBJ2-7; D is unresolved. The germline CDR1 and CDR2 sequences are KGHSH and LQKENI. The CDR3 sequence is 12 residues long. Between the trimmed V and J ends, which lost 3 bases and 7 bases, there was a span of 10 bases. Looking up the rest from reference TRBV18 and TRBJ2-7 gives the full variable domain: NAGVMQNPRHLVRRRGQEARLRCSPMKGHSHVYWYRQLPEEGLKFMVYLQKENIIDESGMPKERFSAEFPKEGPSILRIQQVVRGDSAAYFCASSPTGTEQYFGPGTRLTVT.

The V and J genes are TRBV11-3 and TRBJ2-2; D possibly uses TRBD1 or TRBD2 (5 bases each). Trimming removed 3 bases from V and 7 bases from J, with 12 bases in between. This CDR3 spans 14 amino acids. Germline assignment: CDR1 SGHNT and CDR2 YENEEA. The CDR3 coding sequence is TGTGCCAGCAGCTTTGTTGCGAGGGGCGGGGAGCTGTTTTTT. Its protein is CASSFVARGGELFF. Drawing the rest from reference TRBV11-3 and TRBJ2-2, the complete variable domain is EAGVVQSPRYKIIEKKQPVAFWCNPISGHNTLYWYLQNLGQGPELLIRYENEEAVDDSQLPKDRFSAERLKGVDSTLKIQPAELGDSAVYLCASSFVARGGELFFGEGSRLTVL.

The chain joins TRBV20-1 to TRBJ2-3; D might be TRBD2 (5 bases). The CDR3 extends over 13 amino acids. Trimming removed 5 bases from V and 4 bases from J, with 13 bases in between. Germline CDR1 DFQATT, CDR2 SNEGSKA (reference sequence). The CDR3 coding sequence is TGCAGTGCTCCAGGAGAGGGAGCAGATACGCAGTATTTT. Translating it yields CSAPGEGADTQYF.

The J gene is TRBJ2-5, the V gene TRBV15, with TRBD2 matching over 8 bases. Unmatched junction bases numbered 6, after V lost 0 bases and J lost 9 bases. Germline CDR1 and CDR2: LNHNV and YYDKDF (reference sequence). CDR3 length equals 14 residues. The CDR3 DNA follows: TGTGCCACCAGCAGAGAAAATAGCGGGGCCTCCCAGTACTTC. This encodes CATSRENSGASQYF.

This clonotype was seen a few times. The CDR3 protein is CASSSYRSGVRGTYNEQFF. The DNA of the CDR3 is TGTGCCAGCAGCTCTTATCGATCAGGGGTGCGGGGAACCTACAATGAGCAGTTCTTC. The genes are TRBV7-6 and TRBJ2-1, with D tentatively TRBD1 or TRBD2 (6 bases each). This CDR3 has 19 residues. Trimming took off 4 bases at V and 2 bases at J, with 24 bases between the two ends. CDR1 and CDR2 from the germline V gene are SGHVS and FNYEAQ.

This clonotype has a count of ten or more. The rearrangement uses TRBV6-1 and TRBJ2-2; TRBD2 matches 11 bases. The V segment lost 5 bases and the J segment 4 bases; nucleotides outside the gene matches: 6. CDR3 length equals 16 residues. From germline, CDR1 is MNHNS and CDR2 SASEGT. CDR3 protein: CASSNLAGGLTGELFF. CDR3 DNA: TGTGCCAGCAGTAACCTAGCGGGAGGCCTCACCGGGGAGCTGTTTTTT.

This clonotype appeared many times. This rearrangement joins TRBV7-2 to TRBJ2-5; D not certain. The CDR3 runs 16 residues. The V end was cut by 5 bases, the J end by 5 bases, with 21 bases between. Germline CDR1 is SGHTA and CDR2 is FQGNSA. CDR3 protein: CASSPVPQVGQETQYF. CDR3 bases: TGTGCCAGCAGCCCCGTACCTCAAGTCGGCCAGGAGACCCAGTACTTC.

This clonotype was observed a few times. The V and J genes are TRBV18 and TRBJ2-2; the match to TRBD2 covers 11 bases. The CDR3 spans 18 residues. CDR1 and CDR2 (germline): KGHSH, LQKENI. V lost 0 bases, J lost 4 bases, and 7 bases stayed unmatched. The CDR3 bases are TGTGCCAGCTCACCACCGGGACTAGCGGAGGCGGTCACCGGGGAGCTGTTTTTT. It codes for CASSPPGLAEAVTGELFF.

This clonotype has only a few counts. The rearrangement uses TRBV6-1 and TRBJ2-5; D is perhaps TRBD1 (5 bases). The germline gives CDR1 MNHNS, CDR2 SASEGT. The germline V and J ends were trimmed by 6 bases and 4 bases, with 21 bases remaining between them. The CDR3 consists of 16 residues. The CDR3 is CASRDTTAGPAETQYF. Here the CDR3 DNA reads TGTGCCAGCAGGGACACTACTGCCGGGCCTGCAGAGACCCAGTACTTC.

The sample holds many counts of this clonotype. The rearrangement uses TRBV7-9 and TRBJ2-7, with TRBD2 identical over 9 bases. This CDR3 contains 14 residues. Looked up from germline, CDR1 is SEHNR and CDR2 is FQNEAQ (reference sequence). The V segment lost 8 bases and the J segment 4 bases; nucleotides outside the gene matches: 9. CDR3 amino acids: CASSAGGGEYEQYF. DNA for the CDR3: TGTGCCAGCTCGGCGGGAGGGGGGGAGTACGAGCAGTACTTC.

This chain links TRBV6-5 with TRBJ1-5; no clear D gene. The V and J ends lost 0 bases and 2 bases respectively, with 8 bases between them. This CDR3 has 15 amino acids. From germline, CDR1 is MNHEY and CDR2 SVGAGI. CDR3 residues: CASSYSEYGNQPQHF. The CDR3 DNA reads TGTGCCAGCAGTTACTCGGAATACGGCAATCAGCCCCAGCATTTT.

J is TRBJ2-3 and V is TRBV27; 14 nucleotides agree with TRBD2. The V gene's germline CDR1 is MNHEY and CDR2 SMNVEV (reference sequence). Unmatched junction bases numbered 9, after V lost 8 bases and J lost 8 bases. The CDR3 consists of 15 residues. The CDR3 coding sequence is TGTGCCAGCGGGACTAGCGGGAGTATAAGAGGTACGCAGTATTTT. It specifies CASGTSGSIRGTQYF.

The gene calls are TRBV19 and TRBJ2-1, with 13 nucleotides matching TRBD2. CDR3 length: 19 amino acids. Germline CDR1 LNHDA, CDR2 SQIVND (reference sequence). V lost 5 bases and J lost 3; bases outside the gene matches: 13. CDR3 nucleotides: TGTGCCAGTAGTCCCGGGACTAGCGGGAATCGGGGGCGCTACAATGAGCAGTTCTTC. Its protein is CASSPGTSGNRGRYNEQFF.

The rearrangement joins TRBV2 to TRBJ2-1, with 15 bases identical to TRBD2. Germline-derived CDR1 and CDR2 are SNHLY and FYNNEI. With 6 bases clipped from V and 0 bases from J, the junction kept 9 bases outside the gene matches. CDR3 size: 19 residues. The CDR3 loop reads CASSARTSGRGGSYNEQFF. CDR3 bases: TGTGCCAGCAGCGCCCGGACTAGCGGGAGGGGTGGCTCCTACAATGAGCAGTTCTTC.

This clonotype was counted only a few times. J is TRBJ1-5 and V is TRBV6-5; tentatively, D is TRBD1 (5 bases). Germline loops: CDR1 MNHEY, CDR2 SVGAGI. The V end was cut by 2 bases, the J end by 3 bases, with 11 bases between. This CDR3 has 15 residues. CDR3 DNA: TGTGCCAGCAGTTACAATGGGGCGATCAATCAGCCCCAGCATTTT. Encoded protein: CASSYNGAINQPQHF.

This clonotype showed up just a few times. This may stem from a read error, because a much larger clone lies one nucleotide away. This chain uses TRBV11-2 with TRBJ2-1; possible D gene TRBD2, 5 bases. V shed 5 bases and J shed 5 bases, with 13 bases lying between them. From germline, CDR1 is SGHAT and CDR2 FQNNGV. This CDR3 has 14 residues. The CDR3 coding sequence is TGTGCCAGCAGCACCGCCCGGCGGGACAATGAGCAGTTCTTC. Amino acid sequence: CASSTARRDNEQFF.

There are many counts of this clonotype. V gene TRBV7-8 combines with J gene TRBJ1-2; 7 bases are a match to TRBD1. This CDR3 is 18 amino acids long. V trimming: 2 bases; J trimming: 4 bases; junction bases outside the gene matches: 16. The germline gives CDR1 SGHVS, CDR2 FQNEAQ. The CDR3 is CASSLSSGGRAFSYGYTF. The CDR3 bases are TGTGCCAGCAGCTTATCTTCAGGGGGGAGAGCATTTTCCTATGGCTACACCTTC.

Comments on this clonotype: This may be a read error: a much more frequent sequence differs by one nucleotide. The chain carries TRBV11-2 and TRBJ2-1; 8 bases match TRBD1. The CDR3 length is 17 residues. Germline V lookup: CDR1 SGHAT, CDR2 FQNNGV. This CDR3 reads CASSARVRTGSYNKQFF. CDR3 DNA: TGTGCCAGCAGCGCAAGAGTACGGACAGGGTCCTACAATAAGCAGTTCTTC.

This clonotype was observed at least ten times. The V call is TRBV18, the J call TRBJ2-3; no clear D gene. CDR3 length: 12 residues. Germline loops: CDR1 KGHSH, CDR2 LQKENI. V shed 3 bases and J shed 9 bases, with 10 bases lying between them. The CDR3 DNA reads TGTGCCAGCTCACCCCTATTAAGCACGCAGTATTTT. Protein product: CASSPLLSTQYF.

There are a few counts of this clonotype. This chain uses TRBV5-1 with TRBJ1-5; 8 bases line up with TRBD1. The CDR3 is made up of 17 amino acids. V dropped 2 bases and J dropped 1; count of bases not matched to a gene: 8. From germline, CDR1 is SGHRS and CDR2 YFSETQ. This chain's CDR3 is CASSLVPRTGSNQPQHF. In DNA form, the CDR3 reads TGCGCCAGCAGCTTAGTCCCGAGGACAGGGAGCAATCAGCCCCAGCATTTT.